These T cell receptor beta chains were read from a single sample in a study of Ad26.COV2.S vaccination and SARS-CoV-2 variants. Measured with immunoSEQ multiplex PCR; TCRdb has only the in-frame clones, and not every one. The sample includes over 400,000 clones, 89% of them seen just once. The source was peripheral blood, collected in a trial of Ad26.COV2.S vaccine versus placebo. The receptors originated from a person aged 18 to 65 who received the Ad26.COV2.S COVID-19 vaccine or a placebo. Both conserved end residues are part of each CDR3. The D gene is left open where the match is weak. A row's size may be missing; if present it is once, few, many or a size class.

.	TRBV30	TRBJ1-1	.	TGTGCCTGGAGTGTGAGGAGCGAAGCTTTCTTT	CAWSVRSEAFF
.	TRBV12-3/TRBV12-4	TRBJ1-1	.	TGTGCCAGCAGTTTCCAAGGGGGCACTGAAGCTTTCTTT	CASSFQGGTEAFF
.	TRBV19	TRBJ1-6	.	TGTGCCAGTAGTATAGGCATCAATTCACCCCTCCACTTT	CASSIGINSPLHF
.	TRBV4-2	TRBJ1-6	.	TGTGCCAGCAGCCCGGGACGGATCGTTAATTCACCCCTCCACTTT	CASSPGRIVNSPLHF
TRBD1	TRBV18	TRBJ1-1	few	TGTGCCAGCTCACCTGGGACAGACTACACTGAAGCTTTCTTT	CASSPGTDYTEAFF
TRBD1	TRBV5-1	TRBJ1-2	.	TGCGCCAGCAGCTTGGGCCCAGGGGGCGGCTATGGCTACACCTTC	CASSLGPGGGYGYTF
.	TRBV10-2	TRBJ2-1	.	TGCGCCAGCACCGTCTCCTACAATGAGCAGTTCTTC	CASTVSYNEQFF
.	TRBV4-3	TRBJ1-5	.	TGCGCCAGCAGCCAAGAGTTCGATCAGCCCCAGCATTTT	CASSQEFDQPQHF
.	TRBV28	TRBJ1-2	once	TGTGCCAGTCGAACTAACTATGGCTACACCTTC	CASRTNYGYTF
TRBD1	TRBV5-1	TRBJ1-6	.	TGCGCCAGCAGCGCGGGACAGGGAGGTTCACCCCTCCACTTT	CASSAGQGGSPLHF
TRBD1	TRBV29-1	TRBJ1-2	.	TGCAGCGTTGAACGCCAGGGGGCGCGAGGCTACACCTTC	CSVERQGARGYTF
TRBD1	TRBV11-2	TRBJ2-1	.	TGTGCCAGCAGCTTACAAGGGACAGGGAGGCCCTACAATGAGCAGTTCTTC	CASSLQGTGRPYNEQFF
.	TRBV2	TRBJ1-2	.	TGTGCCAGCAGTGAAGGTTTGGTGGAATATGGCTACACCTTC	CASSEGLVEYGYTF
.	TRBV5-6	TRBJ2-1	.	TGTGCCAGCATTAGGCTTTTGGGCTCCTACAATGAGCAGTTCTTC	CASIRLLGSYNEQFF
.	TRBV14	TRBJ1-1	.	TGTGCCAGCAGCGCACAGCGTAAGGGAGAAGCTTTCTTT	CASSAQRKGEAFF
.	TRBV4-3	TRBJ2-2	.	TGCGCCAGCAGCCAAGATTGGGGGCACCACAGCACCGGGGAGCTGTTTTTT	CASSQDWGHHSTGELFF
.	TRBV2	TRBJ2-6	once	TGTGCCAGCAGCGCCGCATGGGGTGCTAAATCCACTGGGGCCAACGTCCTGACTTTC	CASSAAWGAKSTGANVLTF
.	TRBV28	TRBJ2-2	.	TGTGCCAGCTATCGGGCCCAAGGGGTCGGGGAGCTGTTTTTT	CASYRAQGVGELFF
TRBD1	TRBV5-3	TRBJ1-5	.	TGTGCCAGAAGCTCGGGACAGGGAGGCCAGCCCCAGCATTTT	CARSSGQGGQPQHF
.	TRBV14	TRBJ2-5	.	TGTGCCAGCAGCCAAGGACTGGCCGGCCAGTACTTC	CASSQGLAGQYF
TRBD2	TRBV5-1	TRBJ2-1	.	TGCGCCAGCAGCCCGCTGGGACTAGCGGGGATAGGTAATGAGCAGTTCTTC	CASSPLGLAGIGNEQFF
TRBD1	TRBV4-3	TRBJ1-2	few	TGCGCCAGCAGCCAGTCCTTCCAGGGGGCGCGCGGGGACGGCTACACCTTC	CASSQSFQGARGDGYTF
.	TRBV7-2	TRBJ1-2	.	TGTGCCAGCAGCTTGCGCGGGCGGGGCACCTTC	CASSLRGRGTF
.	TRBV28	TRBJ1-2	.	TGTGCCAGCAGTTTAGGAGATGGCTACACCTTC	CASSLGDGYTF
.	TRBV5-1	TRBJ2-2	.	TGCGCCAGCAGCTTGAGTGTGGCCGGGGAGCTGTTTTTT	CASSLSVAGELFF
.	TRBV19	TRBJ1-2	.	TGTGCCAGTAGTATAGAGGACCCAGGGTACTATGGCTACACCTTC	CASSIEDPGYYGYTF
TRBD1	TRBV4-3	TRBJ2-7	.	TGCGCCAGCAGCCAAGTCCTAACAGGGGCCTGGGGCTACGAGCAGTACTTC	CASSQVLTGAWGYEQYF
.	TRBV6-5	TRBJ2-2	.	TGTGCCAGCAGTACAGGGTTGTCCGGGGAGCTGTTTTTT	CASSTGLSGELFF
.	TRBV3-1/TRBV3-2	TRBJ1-6	.	TGTGCCAGCAGACTACAGGGTACAGATTCACCCCTCCACTTT	CASRLQGTDSPLHF
.	TRBV2	TRBJ2-5	.	TGTGCCAGCAGTGAAGGAATAATGGAGACCCAGTACTTC	CASSEGIMETQYF
TRBD2	TRBV18	TRBJ2-1	.	TGTGCCAGCTCACCCCGGGATGGCGGGAGAAATGAGCAGTTCTTC	CASSPRDGGRNEQFF
.	TRBV7-9	TRBJ1-1	.	TGTGCCAGCAGCTTAGCTGAGGGGAGCCGAATGAACACTGAAGCTTTCTTT	CASSLAEGSRMNTEAFF
.	TRBV5-1	TRBJ2-3	.	TGCGCCAGCAGCCGCCTCACAGATACGCAGTATTTT	CASSRLTDTQYF
.	TRBV19	TRBJ1-5	.	TGTGCCAGTAGGGGGGGGATTCAGCCCCAGCATTTT	CASRGGIQPQHF
.	TRBV6-2/TRBV6-3	TRBJ1-5	.	TGTGCCAGCAGCTCGGACGGCGGGCCCCAGCATTTT	CASSSDGGPQHF
.	TRBV7-3	TRBJ2-3	.	TGTGCCAGCAGCTTCGGATCGGCATGGGATACGCAGTATTTT	CASSFGSAWDTQYF
.	TRBV5-1	TRBJ1-3	.	TGCGCCAGCAGCCCAGGGATCGGAAACACCATATATTTT	CASSPGIGNTIYF
.	TRBV11-1	TRBJ2-1	.	TGTGCCAGCAGCTTAGCGACGGATTACAATGAGCAGTTCTTC	CASSLATDYNEQFF
TRBD1	TRBV18	TRBJ1-5	.	TGTGCCAGCTCTCCAGACACCGGGACAGATAATCAGCCCCAGCATTTT	CASSPDTGTDNQPQHF
TRBD2	TRBV10-3	TRBJ2-1	.	TGTGCCATCGGGACTAGCGGGGTCAATGAGCAGTTCTTC	CAIGTSGVNEQFF
.	TRBV5-1	TRBJ1-4	.	TGCGCCAGCAGCTTCGTCGGTGGGGAAAAACTGTTTTTT	CASSFVGGEKLFF
TRBD1	TRBV10-3	TRBJ1-5	.	TGTGCCATCAGTGGGCAGGGGGCGGGTCAGCCCCAGCATTTT	CAISGQGAGQPQHF
TRBD1	TRBV7-6	TRBJ2-7	.	TGTGCCAGCAGCTTAGGGGGACAGGGGGCCCCCTACGAGCAGTACTTC	CASSLGGQGAPYEQYF
.	TRBV2	TRBJ2-5	.	TGTGCCAGCACCAAACTAGTACGGGAGACCCAGTACTTC	CASTKLVRETQYF
.	TRBV21-1	TRBJ1-2	once	TGTGCCAGCAGATACAGCTATGGCTACACCTTC	CASRYSYGYTF
TRBD1	TRBV4-3	TRBJ1-4	.	TGCGCCAGCAGCCAAAGGCTGGGACAGGGTCTTAGCAGGGGTGAAAAACTGTTTTTT	CASSQRLGQGLSRGEKLFF